This T cell receptor beta chain was sequenced during a study of blood T cell repertoires in COVID-19. At the level of the study: The United States, Italy and Spain supplied acute and convalescent COVID-19 samples. T cells, B-cell-depleted T cells, or PBMCs provided the cDNA or gDNA that served as material.

Original analysis: Estimates of nucleated cell counts were drawn from the amplification of reference gene primers. Method: immunoSEQ multiplex PCR; TCRdb's copy keeps in-frame clones and lacks some. V, J and clone size are taken as reported in that table, and D and trimming were inferred from the DNA itself. This table has 200,000 to 250,000 clones, around 84% appearing once. The V gene lost 2 bases and the J gene lost 10 bases, with 11 bases spanning the gap. CDR1 GTSNPN and CDR2 SVGIG come from the germline V gene (reference sequence). This CDR3 spans 12 amino acids. The sequence was collected from a man between 35 and 55 years old with acute or convalescent COVID-19. V gene TRBV30 combines with J gene TRBJ1-4; TRBD1 is a possible D gene (5 bases). Sequenced input: peripheral blood. As DNA, the CDR3 is TGTGCCTGGAGTCGTATGGGGGGAAAACTGTTTTTT. It translates to CAWSRMGGKLFF.